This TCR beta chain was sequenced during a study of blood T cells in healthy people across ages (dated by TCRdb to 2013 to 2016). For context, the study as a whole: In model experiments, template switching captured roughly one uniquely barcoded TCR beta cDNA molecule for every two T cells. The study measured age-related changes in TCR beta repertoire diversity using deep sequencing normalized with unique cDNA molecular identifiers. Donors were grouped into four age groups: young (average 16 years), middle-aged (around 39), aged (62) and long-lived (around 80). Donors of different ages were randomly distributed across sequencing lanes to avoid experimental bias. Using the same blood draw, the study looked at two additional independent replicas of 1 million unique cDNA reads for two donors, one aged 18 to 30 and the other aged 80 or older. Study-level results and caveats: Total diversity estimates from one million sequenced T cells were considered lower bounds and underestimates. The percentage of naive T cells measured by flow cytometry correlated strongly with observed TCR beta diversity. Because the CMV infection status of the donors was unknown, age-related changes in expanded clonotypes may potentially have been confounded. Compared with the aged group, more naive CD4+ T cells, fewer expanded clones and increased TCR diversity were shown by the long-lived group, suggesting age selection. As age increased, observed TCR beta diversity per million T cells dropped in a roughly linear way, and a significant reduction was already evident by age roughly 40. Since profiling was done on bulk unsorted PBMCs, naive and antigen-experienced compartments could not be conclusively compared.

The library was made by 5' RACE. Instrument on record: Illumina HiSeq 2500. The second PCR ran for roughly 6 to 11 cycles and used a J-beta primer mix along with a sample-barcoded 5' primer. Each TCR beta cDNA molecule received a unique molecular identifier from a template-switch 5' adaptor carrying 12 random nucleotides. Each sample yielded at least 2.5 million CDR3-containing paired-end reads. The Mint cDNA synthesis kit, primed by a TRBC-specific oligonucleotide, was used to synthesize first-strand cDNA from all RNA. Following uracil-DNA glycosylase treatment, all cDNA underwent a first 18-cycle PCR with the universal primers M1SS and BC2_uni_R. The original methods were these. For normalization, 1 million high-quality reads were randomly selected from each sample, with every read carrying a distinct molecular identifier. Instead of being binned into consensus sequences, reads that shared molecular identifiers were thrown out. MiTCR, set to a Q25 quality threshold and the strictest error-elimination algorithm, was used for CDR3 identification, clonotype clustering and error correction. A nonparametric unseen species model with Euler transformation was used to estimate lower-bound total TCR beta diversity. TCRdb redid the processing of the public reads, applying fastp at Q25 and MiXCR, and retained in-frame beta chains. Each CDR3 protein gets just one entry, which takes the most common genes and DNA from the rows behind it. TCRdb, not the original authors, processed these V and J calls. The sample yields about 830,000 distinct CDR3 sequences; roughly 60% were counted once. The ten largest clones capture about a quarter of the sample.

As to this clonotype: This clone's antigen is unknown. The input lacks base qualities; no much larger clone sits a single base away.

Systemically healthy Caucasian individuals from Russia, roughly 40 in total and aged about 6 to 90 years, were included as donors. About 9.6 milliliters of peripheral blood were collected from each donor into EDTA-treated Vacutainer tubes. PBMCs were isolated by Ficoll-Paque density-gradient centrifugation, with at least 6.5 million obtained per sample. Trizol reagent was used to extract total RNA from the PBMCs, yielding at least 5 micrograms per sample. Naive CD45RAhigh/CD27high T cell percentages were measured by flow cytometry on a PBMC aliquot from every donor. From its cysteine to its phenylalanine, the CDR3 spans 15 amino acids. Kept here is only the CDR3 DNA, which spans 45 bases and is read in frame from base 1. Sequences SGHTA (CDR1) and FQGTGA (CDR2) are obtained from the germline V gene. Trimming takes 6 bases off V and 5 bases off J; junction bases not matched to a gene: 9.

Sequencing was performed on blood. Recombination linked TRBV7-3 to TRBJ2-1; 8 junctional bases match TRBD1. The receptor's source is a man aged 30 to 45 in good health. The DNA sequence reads TGTGCCAGCAGTCTAGGACAGGGTGACGACAATGAGCAGTTCTTC. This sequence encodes CASSLGQGDDNEQFF.